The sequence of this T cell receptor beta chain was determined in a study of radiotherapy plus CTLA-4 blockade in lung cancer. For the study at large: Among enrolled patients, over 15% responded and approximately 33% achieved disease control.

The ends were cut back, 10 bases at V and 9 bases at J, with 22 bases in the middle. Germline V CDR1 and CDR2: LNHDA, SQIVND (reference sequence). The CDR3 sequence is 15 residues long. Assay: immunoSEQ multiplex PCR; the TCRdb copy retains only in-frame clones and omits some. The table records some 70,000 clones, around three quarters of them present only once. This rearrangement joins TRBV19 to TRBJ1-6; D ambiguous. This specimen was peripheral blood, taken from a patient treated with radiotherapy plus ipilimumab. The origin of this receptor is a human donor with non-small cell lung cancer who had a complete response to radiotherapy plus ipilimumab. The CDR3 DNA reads TGTGCCACCCGCCGGGAGCGAGCGGGAGGTTCACCCCTCCACTTT. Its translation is CATRRERAGGSPLHF.